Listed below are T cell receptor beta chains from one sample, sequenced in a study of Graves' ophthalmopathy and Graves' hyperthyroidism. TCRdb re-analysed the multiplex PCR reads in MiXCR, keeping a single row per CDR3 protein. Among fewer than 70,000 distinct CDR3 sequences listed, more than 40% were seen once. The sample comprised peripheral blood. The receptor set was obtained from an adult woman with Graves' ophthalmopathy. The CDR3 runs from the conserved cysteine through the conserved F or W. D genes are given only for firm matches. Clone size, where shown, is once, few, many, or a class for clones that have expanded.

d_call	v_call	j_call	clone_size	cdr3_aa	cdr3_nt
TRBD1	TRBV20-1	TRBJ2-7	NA	CSASPGTGAYEQYF	TGCAGTGCTAGTCCCGGGACAGGGGCCTACGAGCAGTACTTC
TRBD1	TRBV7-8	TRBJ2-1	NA	CASSRTGGNNEQFF	TGTGCCAGCAGTCGGACAGGGGGAAACAATGAGCAGTTCTTC
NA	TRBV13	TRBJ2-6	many	CASSLKPGTGANVLTF	TGTGCCAGCAGCTTAAAGCCAGGAACTGGGGCCAACGTCCTGACTTTC
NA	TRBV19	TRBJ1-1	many	CASSILTEAFF	TGTGCCAGTAGTATCCTGACTGAAGCTTTCTTT
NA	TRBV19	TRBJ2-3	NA	CASSRGSDTQYF	TGTGCCAGTAGTAGGGGATCAGATACGCAGTATTTT
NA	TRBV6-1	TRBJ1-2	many	CASGSYRDNTNYGYTF	TGTGCCAGCGGATCTTATAGGGACAACACTAACTATGGCTACACCTTC
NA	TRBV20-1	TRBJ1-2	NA	CSARDQRGSGNTF	TGCAGTGCTAGAGATCAGCGGGGCTCTGGAAACACCTTC
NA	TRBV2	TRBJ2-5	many	CASSEGEETQYF	TGTGCCAGCAGTGAAGGGGAAGAGACCCAGTACTTC
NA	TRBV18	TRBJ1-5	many	CASSISNQPQHF	TGTGCCAGCTCTATCAGCAATCAGCCCCAGCATTTT
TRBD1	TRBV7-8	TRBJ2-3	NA	CASGTGDTQYF	TGTGCCAGTGGGACAGGGGATACGCAGTATTTT
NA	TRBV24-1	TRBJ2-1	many	CATSDWGSGRYNEQFF	TGTGCCACCAGTGATTGGGGTAGCGGAAGATACAATGAGCAGTTCTTC
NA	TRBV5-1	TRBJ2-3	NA	CASSSYFDTQYF	TGTGCCAGCAGCTCATACTTTGATACGCAGTATTTT
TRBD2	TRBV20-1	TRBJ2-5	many	CSASPGLGETQYF	TGCAGTGCTAGTCCGGGACTAGGAGAGACCCAGTACTTC
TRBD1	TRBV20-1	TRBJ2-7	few	CSARDLTGSAYEQYF	TGCAGTGCTAGAGACTTGACAGGGTCGGCCTACGAGCAGTACTTC
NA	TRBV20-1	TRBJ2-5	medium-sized	CSASRGVRRETQYF	TGCAGTGCCTCTCGTGGAGTGCGGCGGGAGACCCAGTACTTC
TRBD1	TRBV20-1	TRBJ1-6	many	CSAAQGDEDSPLHF	TGCAGTGCAGCCCAGGGGGATGAGGATTCACCCCTCCACTTT
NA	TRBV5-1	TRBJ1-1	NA	CASSLRGDGQAFF	TGCGCCAGCAGCTTGAGAGGGGACGGCCAAGCTTTCTTT
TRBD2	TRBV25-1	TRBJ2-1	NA	CASSWSAGGHNEQFF	TGTGCCAGCAGTTGGTCAGCGGGAGGGCACAATGAGCAGTTCTTC
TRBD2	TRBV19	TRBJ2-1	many	CASSRPSGSGEQFF	TGTGCCAGTAGTAGGCCTAGCGGGAGTGGTGAGCAGTTCTTC
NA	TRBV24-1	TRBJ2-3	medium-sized	CATSGDRDTQYF	TGTGCCACCAGTGGAGACAGAGATACGCAGTATTTT
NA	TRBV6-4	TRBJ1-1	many	CASSDRDNTEAFF	TGTGCCAGCAGTGACCGGGACAACACTGAAGCTTTCTTT
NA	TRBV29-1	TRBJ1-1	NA	CSVEVGNTEAFF	TGCAGCGTTGAAGTAGGGAACACTGAAGCTTTCTTT
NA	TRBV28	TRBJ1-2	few	CASSTSRGGRIYGYTF	TGTGCCAGCAGTACCTCGAGGGGGGGGCGCATCTATGGCTACACCTTC
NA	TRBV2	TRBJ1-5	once	CASQWSGAQPQHF	TGTGCCAGCCAGTGGAGCGGGGCCCAGCCCCAGCATTTT
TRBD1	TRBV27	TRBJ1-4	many	CASRVGQGANEKLFF	TGTGCCAGCAGGGTAGGACAGGGGGCTAATGAAAAACTGTTTTTT
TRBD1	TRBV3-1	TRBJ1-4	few	CASSPLQDRGVSGNEKLFF	TGTGCCAGCAGCCCCTTACAGGACAGGGGAGTTTCTGGTAATGAAAAACTGTTTTTT
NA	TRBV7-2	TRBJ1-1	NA	CASSLAGTEAFF	TGTGCTAGCAGCTTAGCGGGAACTGAAGCTTTCTTT
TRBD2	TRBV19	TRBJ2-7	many	CASSAAGGLVYEQYF	TGTGCCAGTAGTGCAGCGGGAGGCCTGGTCTACGAGCAGTACTTC
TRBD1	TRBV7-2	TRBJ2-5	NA	CASSTTRDRVVLAEQETQYF	TGTGCCAGCAGCACTACCCGGGACAGGGTGGTTCTAGCGGAGCAAGAGACCCAGTACTTC
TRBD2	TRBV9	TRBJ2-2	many	CASRTGLATGELFF	TGTGCCAGCAGAACGGGACTAGCGACCGGGGAGCTGTTTTTT
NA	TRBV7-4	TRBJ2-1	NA	CASPPGVFSYNEQFF	TGTGCCAGTCCCCCGGGGGTCTTCTCCTACAATGAGCAGTTCTTC
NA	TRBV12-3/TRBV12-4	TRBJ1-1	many	CASSNPGQRNTEAFF	TGTGCCAGCAGTAACCCGGGACAAAGAAACACTGAAGCTTTCTTT
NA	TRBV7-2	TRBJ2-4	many	CASSLMTDIQYF	TGTGCCAGCAGCTTAATGACGGATATTCAATACTTC
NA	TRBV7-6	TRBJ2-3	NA	CAQSRDLTDTQYF	TGTGCCCAGTCCCGGGACTTGACAGATACGCAGTATTTT
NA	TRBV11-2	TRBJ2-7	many	CASSLEAGREQYF	TGTGCCAGCAGCTTAGAAGCAGGGAGGGAGCAGTACTTC
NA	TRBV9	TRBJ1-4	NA	CASSVEETTNEKLFF	TGTGCCAGCAGCGTAGAGGAAACAACTAATGAAAAACTGTTTTTT
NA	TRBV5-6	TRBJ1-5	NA	CASSGTRGGDQPQHF	TGTGCCAGCAGCGGGACAAGGGGAGGCGATCAGCCCCAGCATTTT
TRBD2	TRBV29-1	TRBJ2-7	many	CSGSRGGAEQYF	TGCAGCGGTAGCCGGGGGGGTGCCGAGCAGTACTTC
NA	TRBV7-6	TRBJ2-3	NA	CASSFYICSALPGLAADTQYF	NA
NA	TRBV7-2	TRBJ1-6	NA	CASSLAGTAYNSPLHF	TGTGCCAGCAGCCTAGCGGGAACCGCCTATAATTCACCCCTCCACTTT
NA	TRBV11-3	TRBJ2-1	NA	CASSPQAGASSYNEQFF	TGTGCCAGCAGCCCCCAGGCGGGGGCCAGCTCCTACAATGAGCAGTTCTTC
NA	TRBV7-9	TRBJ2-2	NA	CASSLEEDGELFF	TGTGCCAGCAGCTTAGAAGAAGACGGGGAGCTGTTTTTT
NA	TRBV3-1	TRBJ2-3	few	CASSQDLLFTDTQYF	TGTGCCAGCAGCCAAGACTTACTGTTCACAGATACGCAGTATTTT
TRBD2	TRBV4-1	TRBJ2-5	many	CASSQDWGGRETQYF	TGCGCCAGCAGCCAAGATTGGGGGGGGAGAGAGACCCAGTACTTC
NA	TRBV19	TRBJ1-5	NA	CASSSGTGPNSGPQHF	TGTGCCAGTAGCTCCGGTACAGGGCCGAATAGCGGGCCCCAGCATTTT
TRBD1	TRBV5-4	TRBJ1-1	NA	CASRRGGRAEAFF	TGTGCCAGCAGAAGAGGGGGCAGGGCTGAAGCTTTCTTT
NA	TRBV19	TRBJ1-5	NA	CASSMTNSNQPQHF	TGTGCCAGTAGTATGACAAATAGCAATCAGCCCCAGCATTTT
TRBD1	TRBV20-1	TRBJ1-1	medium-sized	CSARQGDTEAFF	TGCAGTGCTAGACAGGGGGACACTGAAGCTTTCTTT
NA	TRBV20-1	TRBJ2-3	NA	CGTGPTHFTDTQYF	TGTGGAACAGGGCCTACTCATTTCACAGATACGCAGTATTTT
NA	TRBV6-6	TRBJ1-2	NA	CASSTRQGSGNTF	TGTGCCAGCAGTACCCGGCAGGGGAGTGGAAACACCTTC
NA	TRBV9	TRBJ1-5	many	CASSGPEGDQPQHF	TGTGCCAGCAGCGGGCCGGAGGGGGATCAGCCCCAGCATTTT
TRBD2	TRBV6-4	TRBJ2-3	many	CASSGTSGGEGTDTQYF	TGTGCCAGCAGTGGAACTAGCGGGGGGGAGGGCACAGATACGCAGTATTTT
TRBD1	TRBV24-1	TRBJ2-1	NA	CATSDPTGGVGNEQFF	TGTGCCACCAGTGACCCCACAGGGGGCGTTGGCAATGAGCAGTTCTTC
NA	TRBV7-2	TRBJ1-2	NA	CASLTVYGYTF	TGTGCCAGTCTGACAGTCTATGGCTACACCTTC